This paragraph covers one T cell receptor beta chain sequence. Its antigen is still unknown. The record originates from a study of shared clonotypes between healthy human individuals. Study in general: Donor composition was a couple of women and a few men, aged 18 to 49.

The donor population consisted of healthy HIV-negative adults with no recent acute infections or vaccinations. Notes on the study in general: Naive subsets generally exceeded memory subsets in estimated richness.

Sequencing used immunoSEQ multiplex PCR; TCRdb keeps in-frame clones, though not all of them. Here the sample spans about 600,000 clones, 97% being singletons. This CDR3 has 14 residues. Trimming took 5 bases from V and 4 from J, leaving 12 bases between them. The germline V gene encodes CDR1 MNHNY and CDR2 SVGAGI (reference sequence). Sequencing input: naive CD4+ T cells sorted from blood. The subset denotes: CD45RA+ positively selected. The rearrangement links TRBV6-6 to TRBJ1-3; no clear D gene. The TCR comes from a woman aged 25 to 45 in good health. Here the CDR3 reads CASSQAHEGNTIYF. CDR3 DNA sequence: TGTGCCAGCAGTCAAGCTCATGAAGGAAACACCATATATTTT.